This T cell receptor beta chain derives from a study of T cell responses to AZD1222 COVID-19 vaccine. Broader study findings: The breadth and depth of Spike-specific TCRs increased once two AZD1222 doses had been given.

With respect to this clone: Its antigen is still unknown.

Assay used: immunoSEQ multiplex PCR; TCRdb lists only in-frame clones, some missing. This repertoire shows some 88,000 clones, 92% found once; its top ten account for approximately 5.6%. V lost 0 bases and J 5 bases, leaving 11 bases between the germline ends. Germline CDR1 reads SGHNT; CDR2 reads YYREEE (reference sequence). CDR3 length: 14 residues. This chain uses TRBV5-4 with TRBJ2-5; tentative D call: TRBD1 (5 bases). This receptor was obtained from an adult in good health. The input for sequencing was peripheral blood, taken on day 0 of AZD1222 vaccination. CDR3 DNA sequence: TGTGCCAGCAGCTTGGCCTCCAGGGTGGAGACCCAGTACTTC. It translates to CASSLASRVETQYF.